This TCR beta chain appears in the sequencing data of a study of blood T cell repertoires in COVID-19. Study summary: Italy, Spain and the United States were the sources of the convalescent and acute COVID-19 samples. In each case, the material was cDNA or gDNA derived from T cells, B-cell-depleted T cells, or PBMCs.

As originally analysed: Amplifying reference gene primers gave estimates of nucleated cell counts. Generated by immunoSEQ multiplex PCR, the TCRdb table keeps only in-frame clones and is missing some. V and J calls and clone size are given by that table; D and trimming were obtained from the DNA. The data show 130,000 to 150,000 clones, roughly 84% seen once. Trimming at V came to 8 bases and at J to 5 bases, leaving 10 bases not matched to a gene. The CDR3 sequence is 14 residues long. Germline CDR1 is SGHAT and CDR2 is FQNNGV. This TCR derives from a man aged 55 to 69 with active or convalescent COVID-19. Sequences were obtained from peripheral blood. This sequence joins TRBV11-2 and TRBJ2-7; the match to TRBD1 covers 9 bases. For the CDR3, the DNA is TGTGCCAGCGCATGGACAGGGGTCGGCGACGAGCAGTACTTC. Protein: CASAWTGVGDEQYF.